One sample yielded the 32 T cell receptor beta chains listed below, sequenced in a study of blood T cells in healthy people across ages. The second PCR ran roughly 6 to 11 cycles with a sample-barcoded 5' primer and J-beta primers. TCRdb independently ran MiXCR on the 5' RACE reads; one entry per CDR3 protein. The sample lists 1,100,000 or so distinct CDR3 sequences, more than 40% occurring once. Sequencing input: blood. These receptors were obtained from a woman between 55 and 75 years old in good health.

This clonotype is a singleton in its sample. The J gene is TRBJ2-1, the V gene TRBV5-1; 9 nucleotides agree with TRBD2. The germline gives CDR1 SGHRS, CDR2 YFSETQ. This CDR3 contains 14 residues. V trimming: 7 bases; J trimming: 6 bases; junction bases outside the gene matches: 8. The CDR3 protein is CASSAGGPGNEQFF. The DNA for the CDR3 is TGCGCCAGCTCTGCGGGAGGGCCAGGCAATGAGCAGTTCTTC. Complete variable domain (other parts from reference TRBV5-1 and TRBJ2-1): KAGVTQTPRYLIKTRGQQVTLSCSPISGHRSVSWYQQTPGQGLQFLFEYFSETQRNKGNFPGRFSGRQFSNSRSEMNVSTLELGDSALYLCASSAGGPGNEQFFGPGTRLTVL.

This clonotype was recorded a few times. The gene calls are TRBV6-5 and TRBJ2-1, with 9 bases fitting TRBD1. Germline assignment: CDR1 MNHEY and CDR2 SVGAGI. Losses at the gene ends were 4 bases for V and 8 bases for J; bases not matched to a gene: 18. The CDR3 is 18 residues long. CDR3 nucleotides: TGTGCCAGCAGTTCCTACGTAATTATGGGACAGGGTTTCCATGAGCAGTTCTTC. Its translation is CASSSYVIMGQGFHEQFF.

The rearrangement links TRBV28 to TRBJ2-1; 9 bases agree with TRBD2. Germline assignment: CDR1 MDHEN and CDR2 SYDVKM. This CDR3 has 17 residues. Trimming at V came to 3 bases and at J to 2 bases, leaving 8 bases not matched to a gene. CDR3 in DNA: TGTGCCAGCAGTTTTCATAGCGGGAGACTGGCCTACAATGAGCAGTTCTTC. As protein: CASSFHSGRLAYNEQFF.

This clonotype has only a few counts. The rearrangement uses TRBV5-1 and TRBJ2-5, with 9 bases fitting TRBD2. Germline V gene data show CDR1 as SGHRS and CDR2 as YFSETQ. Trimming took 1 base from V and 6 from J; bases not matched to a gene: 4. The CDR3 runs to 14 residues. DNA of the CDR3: TGCGCCAGCAGCTTGATGCGGGAGGGCAAGACCCAGTACTTC. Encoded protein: CASSLMREGKTQYF.

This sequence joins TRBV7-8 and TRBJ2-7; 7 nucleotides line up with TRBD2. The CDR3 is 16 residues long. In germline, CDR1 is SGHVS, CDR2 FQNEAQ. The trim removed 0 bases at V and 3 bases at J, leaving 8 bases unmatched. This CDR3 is CASSLAVAAGRYEQYF. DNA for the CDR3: TGTGCCAGCAGCTTAGCGGTCGCAGCGGGGCGCTACGAGCAGTACTTC.

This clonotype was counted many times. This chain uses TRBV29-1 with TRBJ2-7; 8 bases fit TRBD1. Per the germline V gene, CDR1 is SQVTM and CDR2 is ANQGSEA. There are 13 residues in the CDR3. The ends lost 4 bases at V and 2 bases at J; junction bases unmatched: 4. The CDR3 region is CSVGATGAYEQYF. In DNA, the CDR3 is TGCAGCGTTGGAGCGACAGGGGCCTACGAGCAGTACTTC.

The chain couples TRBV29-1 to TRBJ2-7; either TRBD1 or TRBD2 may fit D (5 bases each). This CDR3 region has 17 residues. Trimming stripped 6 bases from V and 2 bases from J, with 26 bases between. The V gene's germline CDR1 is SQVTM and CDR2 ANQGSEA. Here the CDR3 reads CSVRSEGPSLAPYEQYF. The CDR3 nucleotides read TGCAGCGTCAGATCCGAGGGACCATCGTTAGCTCCCTACGAGCAGTACTTC.

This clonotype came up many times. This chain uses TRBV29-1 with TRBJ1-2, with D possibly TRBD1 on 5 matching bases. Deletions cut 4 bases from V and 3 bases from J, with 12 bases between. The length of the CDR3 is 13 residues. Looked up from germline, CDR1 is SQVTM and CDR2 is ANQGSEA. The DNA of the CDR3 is TGCAGCGTTGTTGGTGGGGCCGACTATGGCTACACCTTC. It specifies CSVVGGADYGYTF.

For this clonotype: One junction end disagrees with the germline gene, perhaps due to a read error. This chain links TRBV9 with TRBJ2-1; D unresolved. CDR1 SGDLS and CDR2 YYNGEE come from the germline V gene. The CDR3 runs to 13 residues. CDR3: CASSVGLYNERFF. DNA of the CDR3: TGTGCCAGCAGCGTAGGGCTATACAATGAGCGGTTCTTC.

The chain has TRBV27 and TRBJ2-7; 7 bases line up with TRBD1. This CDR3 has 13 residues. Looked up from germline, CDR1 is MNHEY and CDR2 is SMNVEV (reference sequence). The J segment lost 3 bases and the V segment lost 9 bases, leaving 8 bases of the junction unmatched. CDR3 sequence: CASGTAVIYEQYF. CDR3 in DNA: TGTGCCAGTGGGACAGCTGTGATCTACGAGCAGTACTTC.

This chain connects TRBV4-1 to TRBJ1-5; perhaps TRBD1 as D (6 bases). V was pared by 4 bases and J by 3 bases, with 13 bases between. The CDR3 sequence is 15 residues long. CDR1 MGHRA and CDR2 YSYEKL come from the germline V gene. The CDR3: CASSRDDRFNQPQHF. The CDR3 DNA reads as TGCGCCAGCAGCCGAGATGACAGGTTCAATCAGCCCCAGCATTTT.

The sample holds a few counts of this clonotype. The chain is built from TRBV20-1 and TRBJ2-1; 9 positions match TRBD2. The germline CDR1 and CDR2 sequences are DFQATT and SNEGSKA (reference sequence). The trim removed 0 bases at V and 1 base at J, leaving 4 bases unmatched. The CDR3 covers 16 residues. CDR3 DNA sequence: TGCAGTGCTAGAGACTTAGCGGGAGCGTCCTACAATGAGCAGTTCTTC. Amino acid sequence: CSARDLAGASYNEQFF.

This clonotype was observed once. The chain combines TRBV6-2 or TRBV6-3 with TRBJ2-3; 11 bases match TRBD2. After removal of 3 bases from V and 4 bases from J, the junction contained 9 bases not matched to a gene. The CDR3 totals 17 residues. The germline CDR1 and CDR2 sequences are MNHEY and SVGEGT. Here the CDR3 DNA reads TGTGCCAGCAGTTATTCTCCCCTAGCGGGAGGATCAGATACGCAGTATTTT. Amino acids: CASSYSPLAGGSDTQYF.

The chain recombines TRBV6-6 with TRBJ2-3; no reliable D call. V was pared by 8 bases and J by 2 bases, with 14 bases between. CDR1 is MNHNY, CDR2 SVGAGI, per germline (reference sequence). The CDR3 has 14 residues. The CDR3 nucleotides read TGTGCCAGCGGCCTATACGCCCTCACAGATACGCAGTATTTT. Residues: CASGLYALTDTQYF.

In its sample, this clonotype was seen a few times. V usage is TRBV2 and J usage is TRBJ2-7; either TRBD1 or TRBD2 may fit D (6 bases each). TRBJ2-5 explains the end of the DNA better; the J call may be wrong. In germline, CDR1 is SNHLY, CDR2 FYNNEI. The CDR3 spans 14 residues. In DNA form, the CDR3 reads TGTGCCAGCAGCCCAAGGGTAGGGGGGGAGACCCAGTACTTC. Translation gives CASSPRVGGETQYF.

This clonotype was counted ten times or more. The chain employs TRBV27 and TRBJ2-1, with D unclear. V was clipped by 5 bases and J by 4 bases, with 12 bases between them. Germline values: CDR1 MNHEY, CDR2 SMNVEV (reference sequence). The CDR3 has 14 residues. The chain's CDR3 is CASSPFGRYNEQFF. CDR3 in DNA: TGTGCCAGCAGTCCCTTCGGACGTTACAATGAGCAGTTCTTC.

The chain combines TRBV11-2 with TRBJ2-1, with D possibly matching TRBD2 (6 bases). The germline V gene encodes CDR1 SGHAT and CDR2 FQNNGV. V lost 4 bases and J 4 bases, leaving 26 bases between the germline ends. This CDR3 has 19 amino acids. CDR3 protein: CASSSRGTPGLRDYNEQFF. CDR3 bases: TGTGCCAGCAGCTCCAGAGGAACCCCGGGACTGAGGGATTACAATGAGCAGTTCTTC.

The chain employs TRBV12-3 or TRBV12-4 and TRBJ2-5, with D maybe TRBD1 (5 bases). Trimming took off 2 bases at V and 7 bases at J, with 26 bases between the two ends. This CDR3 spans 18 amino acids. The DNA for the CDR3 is TGTGCCAGCAGTTTAAGGGTTGTGGGGCAGACTTTTAAAGGGACCCAGTACTTC. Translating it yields CASSLRVVGQTFKGTQYF.

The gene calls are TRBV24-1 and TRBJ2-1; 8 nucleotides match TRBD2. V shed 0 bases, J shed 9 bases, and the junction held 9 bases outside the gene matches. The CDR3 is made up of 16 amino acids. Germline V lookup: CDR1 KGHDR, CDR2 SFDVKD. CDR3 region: CATSDLGGLDSGEQFF. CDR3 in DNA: TGTGCCACCAGTGATTTGGGGGGACTAGATTCCGGTGAGCAGTTCTTC.

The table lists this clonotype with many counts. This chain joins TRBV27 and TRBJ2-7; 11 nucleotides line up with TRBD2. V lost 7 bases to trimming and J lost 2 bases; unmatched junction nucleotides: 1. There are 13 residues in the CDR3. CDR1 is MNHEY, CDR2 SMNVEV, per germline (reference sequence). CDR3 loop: CASKTSGTYEQYF. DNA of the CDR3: TGTGCCAGCAAGACTAGCGGGACCTACGAGCAGTACTTC.

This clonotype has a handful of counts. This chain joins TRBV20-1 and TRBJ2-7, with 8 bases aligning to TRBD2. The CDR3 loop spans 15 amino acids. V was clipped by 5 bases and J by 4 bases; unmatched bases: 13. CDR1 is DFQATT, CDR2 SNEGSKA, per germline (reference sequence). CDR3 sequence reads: CSAESAGTSIYEQYF. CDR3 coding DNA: TGCAGTGCTGAATCCGCCGGGACTAGTATTTACGAGCAGTACTTC.

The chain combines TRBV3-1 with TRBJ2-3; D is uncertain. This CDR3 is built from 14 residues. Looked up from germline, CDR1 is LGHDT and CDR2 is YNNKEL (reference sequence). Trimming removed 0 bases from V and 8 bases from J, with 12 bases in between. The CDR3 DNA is TGTGCCAGCAGCCAAGATGAACCCTGGCGTACGCAGTATTTT. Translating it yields CASSQDEPWRTQYF.

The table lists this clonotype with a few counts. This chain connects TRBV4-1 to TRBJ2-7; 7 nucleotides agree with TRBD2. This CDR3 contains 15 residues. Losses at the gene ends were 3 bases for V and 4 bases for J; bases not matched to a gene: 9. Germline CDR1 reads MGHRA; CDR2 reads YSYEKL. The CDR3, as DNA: TGCGCCAGCAGCCAGGGAGGGGAAATTACGTACGAGCAGTACTTC. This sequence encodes CASSQGGEITYEQYF.

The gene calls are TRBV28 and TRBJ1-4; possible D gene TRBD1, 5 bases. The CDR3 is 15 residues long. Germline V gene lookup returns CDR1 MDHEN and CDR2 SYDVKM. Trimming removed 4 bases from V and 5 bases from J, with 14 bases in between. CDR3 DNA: TGTGCCAGCAGTTCTTCAGGGACCGACAATGAAAAACTGTTTTTT. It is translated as CASSSSGTDNEKLFF.

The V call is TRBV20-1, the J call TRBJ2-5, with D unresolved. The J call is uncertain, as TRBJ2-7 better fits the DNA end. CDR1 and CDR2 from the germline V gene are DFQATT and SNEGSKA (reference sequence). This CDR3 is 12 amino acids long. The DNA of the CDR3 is TGCAGTGCTAGAGGGGGTGACTACGAGCAGTACTTC. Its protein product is CSARGGDYEQYF.

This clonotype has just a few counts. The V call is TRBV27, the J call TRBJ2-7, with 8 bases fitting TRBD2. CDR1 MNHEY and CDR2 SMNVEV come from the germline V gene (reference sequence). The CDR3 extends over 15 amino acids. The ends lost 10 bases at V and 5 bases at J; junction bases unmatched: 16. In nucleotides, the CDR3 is TGTGCCACCTATCCGCGGAGCGGGAGACTCCACGAGCAGTACTTC. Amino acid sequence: CATYPRSGRLHEQYF.

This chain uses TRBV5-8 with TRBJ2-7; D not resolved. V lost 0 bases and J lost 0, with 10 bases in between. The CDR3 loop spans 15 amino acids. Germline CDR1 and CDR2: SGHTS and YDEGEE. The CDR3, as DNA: TGTGCCAGCAGCTTGGTTATAGGGAACTCCTACGAGCAGTACTTC. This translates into CASSLVIGNSYEQYF.

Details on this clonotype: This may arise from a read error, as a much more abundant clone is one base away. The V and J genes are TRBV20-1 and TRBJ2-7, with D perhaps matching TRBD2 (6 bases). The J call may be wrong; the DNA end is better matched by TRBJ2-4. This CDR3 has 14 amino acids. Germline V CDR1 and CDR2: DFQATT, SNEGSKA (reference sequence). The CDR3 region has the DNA TGCGGTGCTAGCTCCTCGGGAGCGCGTAACATTCAGTACTTC. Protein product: CGASSSGARNIQYF.

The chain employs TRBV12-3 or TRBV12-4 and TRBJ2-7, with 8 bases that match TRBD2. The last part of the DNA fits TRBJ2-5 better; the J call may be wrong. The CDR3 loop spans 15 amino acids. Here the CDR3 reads CASSSYSSGEETQYF. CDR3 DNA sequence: TGTGCCAGCAGTTCCTACAGTAGCGGGGAAGAGACCCAGTACTTC.

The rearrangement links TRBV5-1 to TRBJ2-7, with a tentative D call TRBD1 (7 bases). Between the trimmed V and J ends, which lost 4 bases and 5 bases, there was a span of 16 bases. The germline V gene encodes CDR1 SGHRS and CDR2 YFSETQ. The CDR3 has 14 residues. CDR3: CASSTGDRIHEQYF. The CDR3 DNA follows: TGCGCCAGCAGCACGGGGGACAGAATTCACGAGCAGTACTTC.

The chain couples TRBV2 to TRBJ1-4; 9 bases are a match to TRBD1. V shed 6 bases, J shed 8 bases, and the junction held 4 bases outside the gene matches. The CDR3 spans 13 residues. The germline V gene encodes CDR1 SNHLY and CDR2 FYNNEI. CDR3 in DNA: TGTGCCAGCAGGGGACAGGGTAACGAAAAACTGTTTTTT. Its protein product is CASRGQGNEKLFF.

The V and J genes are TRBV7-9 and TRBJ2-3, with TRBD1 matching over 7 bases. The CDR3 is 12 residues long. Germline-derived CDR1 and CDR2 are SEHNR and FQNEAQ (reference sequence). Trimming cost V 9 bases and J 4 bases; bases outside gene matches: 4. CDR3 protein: CARTGYSDTQYF. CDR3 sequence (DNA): TGTGCCAGGACAGGGTACTCAGATACGCAGTATTTT.